This entry describes one TCR beta chain. Its antigen remains unknown. TCRdb's table, derived via immunoSEQ multiplex PCR, lists solely in-frame clones and lacks some. The sample includes about 71,000 clones, around 79% of them seen just once. Culture proceeded for about ten days, and CD4+ T cells were then isolated. Vaccination of participants consisted of two doses of either the BNT162b2 or mRNA-1273 vaccine. People in the vaccine group had not been infected with SARS-CoV-2 before, and their nucleocapsid antibodies were negative. Half-medium changes using IL-2 medium occurred on days 3 and 7. The record originates from a study of vaccination effects on CD4 cells after COVID-19. For the study at large: Post-vaccine sampling occurred a median 72 days after the second dose. Study conclusions and caveats: Researchers reported few convalescent patients and no early post-infection timepoints in the study.

The receptor was isolated from a human donor who received a COVID-19 vaccine. The specimen was CD4+ T cells from PBMCs cultured without peptide, collected after COVID-19 vaccination.

CDR3 region: CASSERRAGYIPDTQYF. The CDR3 DNA is TGTGCCAGCAGTGAAAGGAGGGCGGGGTACATTCCAGATACGCAGTATTTT. J is TRBJ2-3 and V is TRBV2, with a possible D match to TRBD2 (6 bases). The V gene lost 2 bases and the J gene lost 4 bases, with 19 bases spanning the gap. Per the germline V gene, CDR1 is SNHLY and CDR2 is FYNNEI. The length of the CDR3 is 17 residues.